Presented here are 12 T cell receptor beta chains from one specimen sequenced in a study of untreated major depressive disorder. General study points: TRBV05-01 (Vbeta 5.1) usage was higher in CD4+ T cells of depressed patients than controls.

These TCRs' antigens remain unknown. The data were produced by immunoSEQ multiplex PCR, yet TCRdb's version contains in-frame clones alone and is incomplete. Of 10,000 to 15,000 clones in the sample, 85% to 95% are singletons; the top ten hold about 0.82%. The sample taken for sequencing was CD4+ T cells from PBMCs. These TCRs come from a man under 40 with major depressive disorder.

The rearrangement joins TRBV28 to TRBJ1-2; 8 nucleotides agree with TRBD1. Germline CDR1 is MDHEN and CDR2 is SYDVKM. J lost 5 bases, V lost 4 bases, and 9 bases had no gene match. The CDR3 length is 15 residues. The CDR3 is CASSSSGTGLYGYTF. DNA of the CDR3: TGTGCCAGCAGTTCTAGTGGGACAGGCTTATATGGCTACACCTTC.

This chain links TRBV6-5 with TRBJ1-2; possibly TRBD1 for D (6 bases). Germline loops: CDR1 MNHEY, CDR2 SVGAGI. The CDR3 sequence is 11 residues long. Trimming removed 4 bases at V and 10 bases at J, with 10 bases between. In DNA, the CDR3 is TGTGCCAGCAGTTTCAGGGGAGTCTACACCTTC. Protein product: CASSFRGVYTF.

This chain uses TRBV2 with TRBJ2-7; 9 bases line up with TRBD1. The germline CDR1 and CDR2 sequences are SNHLY and FYNNEI. The V gene end was trimmed by 5 bases and the J gene end by 0 bases; junction bases not matched to a gene: 2. The CDR3 totals 14 residues. This CDR3 reads CASSKDRGSYEQYF. The CDR3 DNA sequence: TGTGCCAGCAGTAAGGACAGGGGCTCCTACGAGCAGTACTTC.

V and J are TRBV19 and TRBJ1-1; weak D call: TRBD1 (6 bases). The CDR3 is 14 amino acids. The germline CDR1 and CDR2 sequences are LNHDA and SQIVND (reference sequence). Trimming took 3 bases from V and 5 from J, leaving 13 bases between them. The CDR3 region has the DNA TGTGCCAGTAGTATCTCGGGGGGGCGAACTGAAGCTTTCTTT. Translating gives CASSISGGRTEAFF.

J is TRBJ2-7 and V is TRBV5-6; D call uncertain. CDR1 SGHDT and CDR2 YYEEEE come from the germline V gene. The CDR3 loop spans 13 amino acids. Between the trimmed V and J ends, which lost 2 bases and 6 bases, there was a span of 12 bases. The CDR3 sequence: CASSFGLAGEQYF. CDR3 nucleotide sequence: TGTGCCAGCAGCTTTGGCTTAGCAGGCGAGCAGTACTTC. Filled out from reference TRBV5-6 and TRBJ2-7, the complete variable domain reads DAGVTQSPTHLIKTRGQQVTLRCSPKSGHDTVSWYQQALGQGPQFIFQYYEEEERQRGNFPDRFSGHQFPNYSSELNVNALLLGDSALYLCASSFGLAGEQYFGPGTRLTVT.

The genes are TRBV6-1 and TRBJ1-3; TRBD1 aligns across 8 bases. V shed 7 bases, J shed 6 bases, and the junction held 8 bases outside the gene matches. In germline, CDR1 is MNHNS, CDR2 SASEGT. CDR3 length: 14 amino acids. CDR3 region: CASNNRGVENTIYF. CDR3 in DNA: TGTGCCAGCAATAACAGGGGGGTAGAAAACACCATATATTTT.

The chain joins TRBV2 to TRBJ2-3; D uncertain. V was cut by 3 bases and J by 8 bases, with 6 bases left in between. The germline V gene has CDR1 SNHLY and CDR2 FYNNEI. The CDR3 extends over 11 amino acids. The CDR3 loop is CASSEGFTQYF. Written as DNA, the CDR3 is TGTGCCAGCAGTGAGGGGTTTACGCAGTATTTT.

This clone was observed a handful of times. This rearrangement joins TRBV6-5 to TRBJ2-7; D not certain. Between the trimmed V and J ends, which lost 3 bases and 3 bases, there was a span of 18 bases. Germline CDR1 is MNHEY and CDR2 is SVGAGI. CDR3 length: 16 residues. The CDR3 spells CASSYHYIKRDYEQYF. DNA of the CDR3: TGTGCCAGCAGTTATCACTACATAAAACGAGACTACGAGCAGTACTTC.

V usage is TRBV2 and J usage is TRBJ1-2, with a tentative D call TRBD1 (6 bases). Between the trimmed V and J ends, which lost 5 bases and 4 bases, there was a span of 14 bases. In germline, CDR1 is SNHLY, CDR2 FYNNEI. This CDR3 comprises 14 residues. The CDR3 spells CASSYDRLSYGYTF. The CDR3 DNA is TGTGCCAGCAGTTACGACAGGCTCAGCTATGGCTACACCTTC.

This clone was seen a single time. The chain combines TRBV2 with TRBJ1-1; a possible D gene is TRBD1 (5 bases). The CDR3 is 13 residues long. Trimming shortened V by 4 bases and J by 1 base, and 7 bases separated the two germline ends. Germline values: CDR1 SNHLY, CDR2 FYNNEI. The DNA of the CDR3 is TGTGCCAGCAGTGTTACAGGGAACACTGAAGCTTTCTTT. Encoded protein: CASSVTGNTEAFF.

This chain joins TRBV5-1 and TRBJ1-2; 12 bases line up with TRBD1. Germline V CDR1 and CDR2: SGHRS, YFSETQ. This CDR3 is built from 16 residues. Germline trimming cut 0 bases from V and 4 bases from J; bases unmatched to any gene: 4. DNA of the CDR3: TGCGCCAGCAGCTTGGCCGGGACAGGGGGCTTCTATGGCTACACCTTC. As protein: CASSLAGTGGFYGYTF.

The V call is TRBV5-1, the J call TRBJ2-5; D is possibly TRBD1 (6 bases). The germline V gene encodes CDR1 SGHRS and CDR2 YFSETQ. This CDR3 region has 14 residues. The V and J ends lost 5 bases and 6 bases respectively, with 17 bases between them. The CDR3 region is CASSLDVGGKTQYF. The CDR3 DNA reads as TGCGCCAGCAGTCTCGATGTAGGGGGAAAGACCCAGTACTTC.